Shown below are 15 T cell receptor beta chains from a single sample sequenced in a study of beta chain features in type 1 diabetes. Reverse transcription of all isolated RNA meant that expressed TCRB transcripts were sequenced. TCRdb keeps only in-frame clones here, not all; method: immunoSEQ multiplex PCR. The table shows about 340,000 clones, with under 8.5% occurring only once. The specimen was central memory CD4+ T cells from blood. Receptor source: a woman between 18 and 30 years old in good health.

This clone was detected a few times. The chain carries TRBV2 and TRBJ2-1; TRBD2 matches at 7 bases. The V segment lost 6 bases and the J segment 0 bases; nucleotides outside the gene matches: 20. This CDR3 contains 20 residues. The germline V gene encodes CDR1 SNHLY and CDR2 FYNNEI. In DNA, the CDR3 is TGTGCCAGCAGAAAAGGGATAGCGGGTAGGTCCCAGTTCTCCTACAATGAGCAGTTCTTC. Its translation: CASRKGIAGRSQFSYNEQFF.

V and J are TRBV5-6 and TRBJ2-4; 7 positions match TRBD1. This CDR3 region has 17 residues. The V gene end was trimmed by 4 bases and the J gene end by 3 bases; junction bases not matched to a gene: 13. The germline gives CDR1 SGHDT, CDR2 YYEEEE. The CDR3 region is CASSLEASSGGKNIQYF. The CDR3 coding sequence is TGTGCCAGCAGCCTTGAGGCCAGCTCAGGGGGCAAAAACATTCAGTACTTC.

V gene TRBV7-2 combines with J gene TRBJ1-4, with 7 bases fitting TRBD1. Per the germline V gene, CDR1 is SGHTA and CDR2 is FQGNSA. There are 15 residues in the CDR3. Trimming removed 1 base from V and 3 bases from J; junction bases left unmatched: 2. The CDR3 bases are TGTGCCAGCAGCTTAGGGGGACAGCCTAATGAAAAACTGTTTTTT. The encoded protein is CASSLGGQPNEKLFF.

There are a few counts of this clone. V is TRBV28 and J is TRBJ1-5; D not certain. The CDR3 runs 15 residues. Between the trimmed V and J ends, which lost 9 bases and 2 bases, there was a span of 17 bases. Looked up from germline, CDR1 is MDHEN and CDR2 is SYDVKM. CDR3 bases: TGTGCCAGTACTCCTCACGCGTCCGGCAATCAGCCCCAGCATTTT. Amino acids: CASTPHASGNQPQHF.

The table lists this clone with a few counts. The chain employs TRBV5-4 and TRBJ2-2; TRBD2 aligns across 8 bases. CDR1 SGHNT and CDR2 YYREEE come from the germline V gene (reference sequence). The CDR3 covers 15 residues. V shed 3 bases, J shed 2 bases, and the junction held 3 bases outside the gene matches. The CDR3 region is CASSSLAANTGELFF. CDR3 nucleotide sequence: TGTGCCAGCAGCTCACTAGCGGCAAACACCGGGGAGCTGTTTTTT.

The chain is built from TRBV28 and TRBJ2-5; 9 nucleotides line up with TRBD1. In germline, CDR1 is MDHEN, CDR2 SYDVKM. The junction had 11 bases not matched to a gene; V was cut back by 5 bases and J by 4 bases. This CDR3 is built from 16 residues. The CDR3 loop is CASSTWDRAIRETQYF. In nucleotides, the CDR3 is TGTGCCAGCAGTACATGGGACAGGGCGATCCGAGAGACCCAGTACTTC.

This clone is judged medium-sized. V gene TRBV15 combines with J gene TRBJ2-4; 7 bases are a match to TRBD1. Trimming took 2 bases from V and 0 from J; bases not matched to a gene: 10. The length of the CDR3 is 18 residues. Germline V gene sequence: CDR1 LNHNV, CDR2 YYDKDF (reference sequence). The CDR3 loop is CATSRRQGMGLAKNIQYF. The CDR3 DNA sequence: TGTGCCACCAGCAGACGACAGGGTATGGGGTTAGCCAAAAACATTCAGTACTTC.

Remarks on this clone: This same CDR3 is encoded by further DNA sequences in the sample. The rearrangement uses TRBV7-2 and TRBJ2-1; D is unclear. CDR1 is SGHTA, CDR2 FQGNSA, per germline. V gave up 6 bases and J gave up 4 bases, with 4 bases separating them. The CDR3 is made up of 11 amino acids. In nucleotides, the CDR3 is TGTGCCAGCAGTGGATACAATGAGCAGTTCTTC. It encodes CASSGYNEQFF.

This clone was picked up a small number of times. This sequence joins TRBV19 and TRBJ1-5; no definite D call. Trimming pared 6 bases from V and 0 bases from J, leaving 15 bases between. This CDR3 has 16 amino acids. Germline lookup yields CDR1 LNHDA and CDR2 SQIVND (reference sequence). CDR3 bases: TGTGCCAGTAGAGATGACACCTCCTATAGCAATCAGCCCCAGCATTTT. This encodes CASRDDTSYSNQPQHF.

This clone has just a few counts. The chain is built from TRBV18 and TRBJ2-7; 9 positions match TRBD1. CDR1 and CDR2 (germline): KGHSH, LQKENI. CDR3 length: 14 residues. Trimming took 5 bases from V and 5 from J; bases not matched to a gene: 7. Here the CDR3 DNA reads TGTGCCAGCTCATCAGGGACAGGGAATCACGAGCAGTACTTC. Translation: CASSSGTGNHEQYF.

This clone came up a few times. The chain is built from TRBV28 and TRBJ1-2, with 9 nucleotides matching TRBD1. CDR3 length: 16 residues. Germline V CDR1 and CDR2: MDHEN, SYDVKM. Trimming cost V 3 bases and J 4 bases; bases outside gene matches: 9. The CDR3 is CASSFPGQGQPYGYTF. As DNA, the CDR3 is TGTGCCAGCAGTTTCCCTGGACAGGGGCAACCCTATGGCTACACCTTC.

This clone turned up a few times. The chain uses TRBV7-3 and TRBJ2-3; D remains ambiguous. From germline, CDR1 is SGHTA and CDR2 FQGTGA. V was trimmed by 1 base and J by 5 bases, leaving 7 bases between them. The CDR3 sequence is 13 residues long. Here the CDR3 DNA reads TGTGCCAGCAGCTTAATTGTTGAAGATACGCAGTATTTT. Residues: CASSLIVEDTQYF.

The sample holds a few counts of this clone. The chain combines TRBV6-5 with TRBJ2-1, with D possibly being TRBD1 (6 bases). This CDR3 has 13 amino acids. With 7 bases removed from V and 5 bases from J, the gap between germline ends came to 12 bases. Per germline, CDR1 MNHEY and CDR2 SVGAGI. The CDR3 region has the DNA TGTGCCAGCAAGGGGGAGTCCGACAATGAGCAGTTCTTC. This codes for CASKGESDNEQFF.

The chain links TRBV7-2 to TRBJ2-2, with TRBD2 matching over 7 bases. Per germline, CDR1 SGHTA and CDR2 FQGNSA. The V and J ends lost 4 bases and 2 bases, in that order; junction bases with no gene match: 4. The CDR3 totals 15 residues. The CDR3 region is CASSSTSRNTGELFF. The CDR3 nucleotides read TGTGCCAGCAGCTCGACTAGCCGTAACACCGGGGAGCTGTTTTTT.

This clone was counted ten times or more. Distinct nucleotide sequences in the sample also encode this CDR3. This chain joins TRBV7-9 and TRBJ2-1; D possibly matches TRBD1 or TRBD2 (5 bases each). Deletions cut 7 bases from V and 3 bases from J, with 10 bases between. This CDR3 region has 13 residues. Germline CDR1 and CDR2: SEHNR and FQNEAQ (reference sequence). The chain's CDR3 is CASTGTVYNEQFF. The CDR3 DNA sequence: TGTGCCAGCACTGGGACGGTCTACAATGAGCAGTTCTTC.